The subject of this entry is one TCR beta chain. By share, this clonotype ranks as medium-sized (0.01 to 0.1%). It has no known antigen specificity. No per-base quality is available; no much larger clone lies one base away. The library was made by 5' RACE. Sequencing instrument: NextSeq 500. The TCR library protocol attached unique molecular identifiers to individual cDNA molecules to correct for sequencing error and PCR bias. Sequencing covered both TCR alpha and beta chains, and within each sample the abundances of alpha and beta sequences were tightly co-correlated. Turning to the authors' computational methods: Decombinator V4 was used to annotate the V gene, J gene and CDR3 of the TCR sequences. Expanded TCRs were defined as changing significantly between any two time points under a Poisson model with p below 0.0001. TCR abundances were normalised to the total number of TCRs sequenced in each sample and reported as counts per million. TRAV1-2 paired with TRAJ12, TRAJ20 or TRAJ33 defined MAIT TCRs, while TRAV10 paired with TRAJ18 defined iNKT TCRs. A search of VDJdb, accessed on 1 November 2021, was run for TCRs annotated to CMV, EBV and SARS-CoV-2, with TCRs annotated for multiple antigens excluded. TCRdb passed the public sequencing reads through fastp at Q25 and MiXCR, retaining productive beta sequences. Duplicate CDR3 protein sequences are folded into a single record with the most common DNA and genes. TCRdb assigned the V and J calls; the authors' analysis was not used. The table for this sample lists tens of thousands of distinct CDR3 sequences; under 8% of them were counted only once. Approximately 24% of the sample goes to the ten largest clones.

This was a case-control study nested in a cohort of healthcare workers in London, UK, who had nasopharyngeal swab PCR tests and blood samples taken every week. Healthcare workers were recruited during the week of the UK lockdown, between 23 and 31 March 2020, and followed weekly for up to about 15 weeks. These data come from a study of early T cells in non-severe SARS-CoV-2 infection (dated by TCRdb to the early 2020s). For context, the study as a whole: TCR sequencing used bulk RNA from unsorted whole blood, so alpha and beta chains could not be paired.

According to the germline V gene (reference sequence), CDR1 reads DFQATT and CDR2 reads SNEGSKA. Cut back by 6 bases and 1 base, the V and J ends lie 13 bases apart. The CDR3 numbers 13 residues from cysteine through phenylalanine. Only the CDR3 DNA is retained, 39 bases long and in frame from the first base. Overall study results and their limits: VDJdb matching was skewed toward anti-spike CD8 responses and likely underestimated virus-specific expansions by missing private and CD4 specificities.

The sample consisted of whole blood, taken at baseline. The receptor was derived from an adult who was a healthcare worker with PCR-confirmed SARS-CoV-2 infection or an uninfected control (not recorded which). This chain joins TRBV20-1 to TRBJ2-7; a tentative D match to TRBD2 spans 5 bases. The DNA is TGCAGTGCCCCCGTAGCGTGGTCCTACGAGCAGTACTTC. Translated, this gives CSAPVAWSYEQYF.